The clone carrying this T cell receptor (beta chain) occurred once. Clones were sequenced by immunoSEQ multiplex PCR, and TCRdb holds only the in-frame ones, with some missing. In the table there are approximately 110,000 clones, roughly nine tenths of which are singletons. This entry comes from a study of T cell responses to AZD1222 COVID-19 vaccine. The receptor was isolated from an adult in good health. The sample was peripheral blood, taken on day 0 of AZD1222 vaccination.

Here the CDR3 DNA reads TGTGCCAGCACCATGACAGGGGGCGAACAGCCCCAGCATTTT. It yields the protein CASTMTGGEQPQHF. The chain recombines TRBV27 with TRBJ1-5; TRBD1 matches at 10 bases. CDR3 length: 14 amino acids. The V gene's germline CDR1 is MNHEY and CDR2 SMNVEV (reference sequence). V shed 7 bases and J 7 bases; nucleotides not matched to a gene: 7.